Below, 10 T cell receptor beta chains from the same sample are listed, as sequenced in a study of cytomegalovirus exposure and HLA in healthy donors. Researchers ran the PCR with 60 Vbeta and 13 Jbeta primers. Only in-frame clones appear in the TCRdb table, and some are missing; sequencing was by immunoSEQ multiplex PCR. Of 60,000 to 65,000 clones listed, approximately 71% are singletons. The sequenced material came from PBMCs. These receptors came from a woman aged 40-49 years in good health and CMV-seropositive.

The chain combines TRBV7-8 with TRBJ1-3; D remains ambiguous. The CDR3 is 13 residues long. Germline CDR1 SGHVS, CDR2 FQNEAQ. Trimming pared 7 bases from V and 4 bases from J, leaving 11 bases between. The CDR3 DNA is TGTGCCAGCACCCCCATGCGAGGAAACACCATATATTTT. Translated: CASTPMRGNTIYF.

In the case of this clone: Sequence at one end of the junction differs from germline and may be a read error. The CDR3 protein is CSSSSINRGLGDEQYF. The DNA of the CDR3 is TGTTCCAGCAGTTCTATCAACAGGGGGCTAGGGGACGAGCAGTACTTC. V is TRBV7-9 and J is TRBJ2-7; 9 positions agree with TRBD1. The CDR3 length is 16 residues. Germline V gene lookup returns CDR1 SEHNR and CDR2 FQNEAQ (reference sequence). The variable domain in full, with the rest retrieved from reference TRBV7-9 and TRBJ2-7, is DTGVSQNPRHKITKRGQNVTFRCDPISEHNRLYWYRQTLGQGPEFLTYFQNEAQLEKSRLLSDRFSAERPKGSFSTLEIQRTEQGDSAMYLCSSSSINRGLGDEQYFGPGTRLTVT.

The rearrangement joins TRBV7-9 to TRBJ1-1, with TRBD1 as a possible D gene (6 bases). Germline values: CDR1 SEHNR, CDR2 FQNEAQ (reference sequence). The CDR3 runs 16 residues. Trimming took off 2 bases at V and 0 bases at J, with 13 bases between the two ends. The chain's CDR3 is CASSLPLGGLNTEAFF. The CDR3, as DNA: TGTGCCAGCAGCTTACCCCTAGGGGGACTGAACACTGAAGCTTTCTTT.

V and J are TRBV5-1 and TRBJ2-2; 7 bases line up with TRBD1. Germline trimming cut 6 bases from V and 5 bases from J; bases unmatched to any gene: 13. Germline CDR1 reads SGHRS; CDR2 reads YFSETQ. CDR3 length equals 16 residues. CDR3 nucleotide sequence: TGCGCCAGCAATCGGATCGGGGTACAGGGGACCGGGGAGCTGTTTTTT. Translation gives CASNRIGVQGTGELFF.

The J gene is TRBJ1-6, the V gene TRBV6-1; D perhaps matches TRBD1 (5 bases). V was trimmed by 8 bases and J by 8 bases, leaving 13 bases between them. The CDR3 is 13 residues long. Germline V CDR1 and CDR2: MNHNS, SASEGT. The CDR3 coding sequence is TGTGCCAGCGGGGCAGGGTTGGATTCACCCCTCCACTTT. This sequence encodes CASGAGLDSPLHF.

V and J are TRBV9 and TRBJ2-2; 10 nucleotides match TRBD2. The CDR3 length is 15 residues. Trimming took 0 bases from V and 7 from J; bases not matched to a gene: 3. CDR1 SGDLS and CDR2 YYNGEE come from the germline V gene. The CDR3 DNA is TGTGCCAGCAGCGTAGGAGCGGGGGGGAACGGGGAGCTGTTTTTT. This gives the protein CASSVGAGGNGELFF.

The chain links TRBV9 to TRBJ1-5; 7 bases are shared with TRBD1. This CDR3 has 14 residues. J lost 7 bases, V lost 6 bases, and 10 bases had no gene match. The germline V gene has CDR1 SGDLS and CDR2 YYNGEE. CDR3: CASTRTGESQPQHF. The CDR3 nucleotides read TGTGCCAGCACCCGAACAGGGGAAAGCCAGCCCCAGCATTTT.

This clone was observed once. The V and J genes are TRBV5-8 and TRBJ2-7, with TRBD1 matching over 9 bases. J gave up 4 bases and V 8 bases, and 7 bases lay outside the gene matches. CDR3 size: 13 residues. From germline, CDR1 is SGHTS and CDR2 YDEGEE. CDR3 nucleotides: TGTGCCAGTTGGGGGACAGGGCGGTACGAGCAGTACTTC. Protein sequence: CASWGTGRYEQYF. The full variable domain, its missing parts supplied by reference TRBV5-8 and TRBJ2-7, is EAGVTQSPTHLIKTRGQQATLRCSPISGHTSVYWYQQALGLGLQFLLWYDEGEERNRGNFPPRFSGRQFPNYSSELNVNALELEDSALYLCASWGTGRYEQYFGPGTRLTVT.

This clone came up a few times. The chain recombines TRBV19 with TRBJ1-2; 7 bases map to TRBD1. The CDR3 totals 16 residues. From germline, CDR1 is LNHDA and CDR2 SQIVND (reference sequence). With V trimmed by 3 bases and J by 2 bases, 9 bases remained unmatched. CDR3 loop: CASSILSGGQNYGYTF. CDR3 nucleotides: TGTGCCAGTAGTATTCTCTCTGGGGGACAGAACTATGGCTACACCTTC.

This clone was observed a single time. Other DNA sequences of this sample code for an identical CDR3. The chain links TRBV5-1 to TRBJ2-3, with TRBD2 matching 15 bases. The trim removed 6 bases at V and 5 bases at J, leaving 13 bases unmatched. The CDR3 has 18 residues. CDR1 and CDR2 (germline): SGHRS, YFSETQ. CDR3: CASTSWRGGLAGGDTQYF. In nucleotides, the CDR3 is TGCGCCAGCACCTCCTGGCGCGGGGGACTAGCGGGGGGAGATACGCAGTATTTT.